The 21 T cell receptor beta chains in this list originate from one sample, sequenced in a study of T cells in Graves' hyperthyroidism and ophthalmopathy. RNA transcripts yielded amplified TCR beta CDR3 regions. HTBI primers were employed in a first-round RT-PCR of the TCR CDR3. TCRdb re-called the multiplex PCR reads through MiXCR, storing one row per CDR3 protein. The sample shows about 420,000 distinct CDR3 sequences, around 15% of them seen only once. Sequencing was done on a sample of blood. These receptors all come from a woman aged 18-29 years with Graves' hyperthyroidism.

With respect to this clonotype: This may arise from a read error, as a much more abundant clone is one base away. CDR3 coding DNA: TGTGCCTGCAGTTTAATGACCGCTCCGGCAGCTGAAGCTTTCTTT. Translated: CACSLMTAPAAEAFF. V gene TRBV27 combines with J gene TRBJ1-1, with D uncertain. The CDR3 length is 15 residues. Germline V gene data show CDR1 as MNHEY and CDR2 as SMNVEV (reference sequence).

The chain is built from TRBV12-3 or TRBV12-4 and TRBJ1-4, with D tentatively TRBD1 (5 bases). The CDR3 covers 15 residues. Trimming cost V 0 bases and J 6 bases, with 11 bases left between them. CDR3 in amino acids: CASSLAHQGYEKLFF. CDR3 nucleotide sequence: TGTGCCAGCAGTTTAGCGCACCAGGGCTATGAAAAACTGTTTTTT.

This clonotype was recorded at least ten times. The chain links TRBV27 to TRBJ2-3; tentative D call: TRBD2 (5 bases). The V gene's germline CDR1 is MNHEY and CDR2 SMNVEV (reference sequence). V was pared by 6 bases and J by 3 bases, with 7 bases between. The CDR3 covers 12 residues. The CDR3 here is CASRRATDTQYF. Here the CDR3 DNA reads TGTGCCAGCAGGAGGGCAACAGATACGCAGTATTTT.

This clonotype has a count of ten or more. This chain joins TRBV28 and TRBJ1-6; TRBD1 is a possible D gene (6 bases). The V end was cut by 7 bases, the J end by 0 bases, with 16 bases between. This CDR3 region has 17 residues. Germline loops: CDR1 MDHEN, CDR2 SYDVKM. The CDR3 sequence: CASNKEVDSSYNSPLHF. DNA of the CDR3: TGTGCCAGCAACAAAGAGGTGGACAGCTCCTATAATTCACCCCTCCACTTT.

CDR3 sequence: CALHVPRGMGNSPLHF. In DNA, the CDR3 is TGTGCCCTCCACGTTCCCAGAGGGATGGGGAATTCACCCCTCCACTTT. V is TRBV30 and J is TRBJ1-6; D call uncertain. Germline loops: CDR1 GTSNPN, CDR2 SVGIG (reference sequence). V lost 8 bases to trimming and J lost 7 bases, with 24 bases between them. The CDR3 is 16 amino acids. Complete variable domain (other parts from reference TRBV30 and TRBJ1-6): SQTIHQWPATLVQPVGSPLSLECTVEGTSNPNLYWYRQAAGRGLQLLFYSVGIGQISSEVPQNLSASRPQDRQFILSSKKLLLSDSGFYLCALHVPRGMGNSPLHFGNGTRLTVT.

This clonotype was counted ten times or more. The rearrangement joins TRBV12-5 to TRBJ1-1; D call uncertain. Germline loops: CDR1 LGHNT, CDR2 FRNRAP. V gave up 2 bases and J gave up 0 bases, with 28 bases separating them. There are 21 residues in the CDR3. This chain's CDR3 is CASGLITPWAEPLPMNTEAFF. CDR3 in DNA: TGTGCTAGTGGTTTGATAACCCCCTGGGCGGAGCCGCTTCCCATGAACACTGAAGCTTTCTTT.

The V gene is TRBV7-2, the J gene TRBJ2-3; D might be TRBD1 or TRBD2, each matching 5 bases. Deletions cut 4 bases from V and 1 base from J, with 12 bases between. This CDR3 has 15 residues. CDR1 is SGHTA, CDR2 FQGNSA, per germline. CDR3 nucleotide sequence: TGTGCCAGCAGCTCGGGGCGACTCCGCACAGATACGCAGTATTTT. It specifies CASSSGRLRTDTQYF.

The gene calls are TRBV5-5 and TRBJ2-1; unclear D gene. Germline V CDR1 and CDR2: SGHKS, YYEKEE (reference sequence). The CDR3 has 14 amino acids. The V and J ends lost 0 bases and 3 bases respectively, with 7 bases between them. The CDR3 spells CASSLVFRYNEQFF. In nucleotides, the CDR3 is TGTGCCAGCAGCTTGGTATTTCGCTACAATGAGCAGTTCTTC.

This clonotype was counted ten times or more. The chain is built from TRBV27 and TRBJ2-1; maybe TRBD2 (6 bases). Trimming took off 5 bases at V and 5 bases at J, with 25 bases between the two ends. CDR3 length: 18 amino acids. Germline V gene data show CDR1 as MNHEY and CDR2 as SMNVEV (reference sequence). For the CDR3, the DNA is TGTGCCAGCAGTCTAGATATACTGACTAGTTGGAGCCACAATGAGCAGTTCTTC. Translating gives CASSLDILTSWSHNEQFF.

The chain has TRBV25-1 and TRBJ2-3; D remains unclear. The CDR3 runs 16 residues. The germline gives CDR1 MGHDK, CDR2 SYGVNS. V was shortened by 5 bases and J by 2 bases, with 17 bases between the two germline ends. CDR3 region: CASSTTGRRLTDTQYF. In DNA form, the CDR3 reads TGTGCCAGCAGTACAACTGGCAGGAGACTCACAGATACGCAGTATTTT.

This clonotype came up many times. This chain joins TRBV7-2 and TRBJ2-7; 11 bases align to TRBD2. Germline assignment: CDR1 SGHTA and CDR2 FQGNSA. The junction had 12 bases not matched to a gene; V was cut back by 3 bases and J by 11 bases. This CDR3 spans 15 amino acids. CDR3 amino acids: CASSLGLADIASKYF. The CDR3 DNA sequence: TGTGCCAGCAGCTTGGGACTAGCGGACATAGCGAGCAAGTACTTC. Looking up the rest from reference TRBV7-2 and TRBJ2-7 gives the full variable domain: GAGVSQSPSNKVTEKGKDVELRCDPISGHTALYWYRQSLGQGLEFLIYFQGNSAPDKSGLPSDRFSAERTGGSVSTLTIQRTQQEDSAVYLCASSLGLADIASKYFGPGTRLTVT.

This clonotype was seen a handful of times. This chain uses TRBV5-5 with TRBJ1-2; the D gene is possibly TRBD1 (6 bases). The germline V and J ends were trimmed by 3 bases and 6 bases, with 12 bases remaining between them. From germline, CDR1 is SGHKS and CDR2 YYEKEE (reference sequence). This CDR3 comprises 13 residues. The CDR3 coding sequence is TGTGCCAGCAGCTGGGCAGGGGAGGATGGCTACACCTTC. Translated, it gives CASSWAGEDGYTF.

This clonotype occurred many times. The V and J genes are TRBV24-1 and TRBJ1-1; TRBD1 matches 8 bases. This CDR3 spans 14 amino acids. Germline V gene sequence: CDR1 KGHDR, CDR2 SFDVKD. J gave up 6 bases and V 4 bases, and 6 bases lay outside the gene matches. CDR3 amino acids: CATSDGQGGSEAFF. CDR3 nucleotides: TGTGCCACCAGTGACGGACAGGGAGGCTCTGAAGCTTTCTTT.

This clonotype occurred a few times. The chain has TRBV19 and TRBJ2-1, with 7 bases that match TRBD2. The CDR3 is 14 amino acids. V trimming: 8 bases; J trimming: 2 bases; junction bases outside the gene matches: 6. The V gene's germline CDR1 is LNHDA and CDR2 SQIVND (reference sequence). In DNA, the CDR3 is TGTGCCAGTTCTCGGCGGGAGACCTACAATGAGCAGTTCTTC. This codes for CASSRRETYNEQFF.

V is TRBV5-4 and J is TRBJ2-4, with D perhaps matching TRBD2 (7 bases). The CDR3 totals 17 residues. The germline V gene encodes CDR1 SGHNT and CDR2 YYREEE (reference sequence). Trimming removed 0 bases at V and 7 bases at J, with 20 bases between. This chain's CDR3 is CASSLEGGGPIRNIQYF. The CDR3 nucleotides read TGTGCCAGCAGCTTGGAAGGGGGGGGGCCGATCAGGAACATTCAGTACTTC.

The chain has TRBV29-1 and TRBJ2-1, with D tentatively TRBD2 (6 bases). Germline V CDR1 and CDR2: SQVTM, ANQGSEA. V lost 6 bases and J 8 bases, leaving 14 bases between the germline ends. The CDR3 has 12 amino acids. This CDR3 is CSVRRLGYEQFF. The CDR3 DNA reads TGCAGCGTCCGACGACTAGGGTATGAGCAGTTCTTC.

This clonotype was detected many times. The chain carries TRBV3-1 and TRBJ1-3; no firm D call. The CDR3 spans 15 residues. V was shortened by 2 bases and J by 0 bases, with 8 bases between the two germline ends. The germline V gene encodes CDR1 LGHDT and CDR2 YNNKEL (reference sequence). The CDR3 is CASSQSALSGNTIYF. DNA of the CDR3: TGTGCCAGCAGCCAATCTGCGCTCTCTGGAAACACCATATATTTT.

This clonotype was counted only a few times. J is TRBJ2-7 and V is TRBV14, with D hard to call. Germline V lookup: CDR1 SGHDN, CDR2 FVKESK. This CDR3 has 13 amino acids. Trimming shortened V by 1 base and J by 3 bases, and 7 bases separated the two germline ends. The chain's CDR3 is CASSQGRYYEQYF. The CDR3 DNA reads TGTGCCAGCAGCCAAGGCAGGTACTACGAGCAGTACTTC.

This clonotype has ten or more counts. CDR3 in amino acids: CASSVRQSYEQYF. The CDR3 DNA reads TGTGCCAGCAGCGTGAGACAGAGCTACGAGCAGTACTTC. V and J are TRBV7-2 and TRBJ2-7; weak D call: TRBD1 (5 bases). Germline loops: CDR1 SGHTA, CDR2 FQGNSA. The CDR3 is 13 amino acids. The V and J ends lost 5 bases and 3 bases respectively, with 11 bases between them.

This clonotype was seen at least ten times. CDR3: CASSLTPETQYF. In nucleotides, the CDR3 is TGTGCCAGCAGTCTGACACCAGAGACCCAGTACTTC. The rearrangement links TRBV7-9 to TRBJ2-5; no firm D call. The CDR3 has 12 amino acids. V dropped 6 bases and J dropped 4 bases, with 9 bases sitting between them. Germline CDR1 SEHNR, CDR2 FQNEAQ (reference sequence).

This clonotype was found many times. The rearrangement joins TRBV7-2 to TRBJ2-7; possibly TRBD2 for D (6 bases). Between the trimmed V and J ends, which lost 1 base and 0 bases, there was a span of 10 bases. CDR1 is SGHTA, CDR2 FQGNSA, per germline. This CDR3 is built from 15 residues. CDR3 in amino acids: CASSLVRGSSYEQYF. CDR3 DNA: TGTGCCAGCAGCTTAGTTCGGGGGAGCTCCTACGAGCAGTACTTC.